This TCR beta chain appears in the sequencing data of a study of T cell responses to AZD1222 COVID-19 vaccine. Overall study results and limits: No repertoire was sampled before or during the peak T cell response, only after it.

As concerns this clone: Its cognate antigen is unknown.

The CDR3 is 14 residues long. Germline loops: CDR1 SGHRS, CDR2 YFSETQ. Germline trimming cut 1 base from V and 10 bases from J; bases unmatched to any gene: 7. Some clones are missing from TCRdb's copy, which holds only in-frame ones; the method was immunoSEQ multiplex PCR. The repertoire holds some 120,000 clones, with approximately 93% as singletons. The sequencing used peripheral blood, collected on day 0 of AZD1222 vaccination. The gene calls are TRBV5-1 and TRBJ2-4; TRBD2 aligns across 8 bases. This clonotype was sampled from an adult in good health. The CDR3 region has the DNA TGCGCCAGCAGCTTGTCCACGGGAGGGGGTATTCAGTACTTC. Amino acid sequence: CASSLSTGGGIQYF.